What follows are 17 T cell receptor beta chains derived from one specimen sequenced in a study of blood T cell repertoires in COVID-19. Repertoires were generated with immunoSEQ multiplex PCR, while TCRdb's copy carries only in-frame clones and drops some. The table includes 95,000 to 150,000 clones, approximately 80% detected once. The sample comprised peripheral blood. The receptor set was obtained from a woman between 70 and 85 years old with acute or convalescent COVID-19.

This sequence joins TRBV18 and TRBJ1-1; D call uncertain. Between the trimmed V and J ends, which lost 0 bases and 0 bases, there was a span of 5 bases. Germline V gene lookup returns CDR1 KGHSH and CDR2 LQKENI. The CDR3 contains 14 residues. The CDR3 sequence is CASSPPSMNTEAFF. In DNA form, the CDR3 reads TGTGCCAGCTCACCACCGAGTATGAACACTGAAGCTTTCTTT. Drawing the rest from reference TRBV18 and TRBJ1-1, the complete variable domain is NAGVMQNPRHLVRRRGQEARLRCSPMKGHSHVYWYRQLPEEGLKFMVYLQKENIIDESGMPKERFSAEFPKEGPSILRIQQVVRGDSAAYFCASSPPSMNTEAFFGQGTRLTVV.

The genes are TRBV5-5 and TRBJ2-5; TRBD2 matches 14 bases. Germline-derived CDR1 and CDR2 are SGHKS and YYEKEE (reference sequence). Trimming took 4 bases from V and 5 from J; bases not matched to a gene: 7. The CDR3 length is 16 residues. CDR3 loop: CASSGGLAGATETQYF. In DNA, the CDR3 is TGTGCCAGCAGCGGGGGACTAGCGGGGGCCACGGAGACCCAGTACTTC.

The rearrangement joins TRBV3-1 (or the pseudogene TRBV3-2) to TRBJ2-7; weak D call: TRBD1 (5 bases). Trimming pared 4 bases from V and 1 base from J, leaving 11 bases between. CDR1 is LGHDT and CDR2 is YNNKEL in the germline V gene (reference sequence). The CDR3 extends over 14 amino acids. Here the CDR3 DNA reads TGTGCCAGCAGCCCTCGACAGCTTTCCTACGAGCAGTACTTC. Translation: CASSPRQLSYEQYF.

CDR3 sequence: CASGGTSDETQYF. The CDR3 DNA sequence: TGTGCCAGCGGAGGGACTAGCGATGAGACCCAGTACTTC. This chain links TRBV5-4 with TRBJ2-5; 10 bases are a match to TRBD2. Germline V CDR1 and CDR2: SGHNT, YYREEE (reference sequence). Germline trimming cut 7 bases from V and 5 bases from J; bases unmatched to any gene: 5. The CDR3 runs 13 residues.

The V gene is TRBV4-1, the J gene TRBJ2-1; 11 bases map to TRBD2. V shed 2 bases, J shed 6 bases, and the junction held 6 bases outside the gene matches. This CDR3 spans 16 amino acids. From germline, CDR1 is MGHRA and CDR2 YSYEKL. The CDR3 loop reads CASSQFLAGGRNEQFF. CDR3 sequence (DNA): TGCGCCAGCAGCCAATTCCTAGCGGGGGGACGCAATGAGCAGTTCTTC.

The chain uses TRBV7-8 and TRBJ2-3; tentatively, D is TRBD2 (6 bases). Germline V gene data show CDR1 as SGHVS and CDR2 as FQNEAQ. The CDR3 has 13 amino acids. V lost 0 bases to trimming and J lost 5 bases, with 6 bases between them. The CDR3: CASSLAGGDTQYF. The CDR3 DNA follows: TGTGCCAGCAGCTTAGCGGGGGGAGATACGCAGTATTTT.

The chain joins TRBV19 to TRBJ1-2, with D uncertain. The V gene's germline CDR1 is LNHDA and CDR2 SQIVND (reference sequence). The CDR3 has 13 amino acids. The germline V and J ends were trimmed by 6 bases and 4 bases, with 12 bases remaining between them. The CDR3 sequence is CASRRELGYGYTF. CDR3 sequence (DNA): TGTGCCAGTAGAAGGGAGTTGGGCTATGGCTACACCTTC.

CDR3 bases: TGTGCCAGCAGCTTAGGGGGATTTGGACTCGAGGGCTACGAGCAGTACTTC. It translates to CASSLGGFGLEGYEQYF. The chain uses TRBV7-8 and TRBJ2-7; the D gene is possibly TRBD2 (5 bases). The CDR3 totals 17 residues. Germline V gene sequence: CDR1 SGHVS, CDR2 FQNEAQ. Trimming took 1 base from V and 3 from J, leaving 19 bases between them.

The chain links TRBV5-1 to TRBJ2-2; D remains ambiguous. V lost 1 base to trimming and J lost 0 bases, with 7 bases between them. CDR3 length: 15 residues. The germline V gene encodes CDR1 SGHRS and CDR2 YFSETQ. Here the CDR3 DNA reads TGCGCCAGCAGCTTGACCACTTCGAACACCGGGGAGCTGTTTTTT. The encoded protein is CASSLTTSNTGELFF.

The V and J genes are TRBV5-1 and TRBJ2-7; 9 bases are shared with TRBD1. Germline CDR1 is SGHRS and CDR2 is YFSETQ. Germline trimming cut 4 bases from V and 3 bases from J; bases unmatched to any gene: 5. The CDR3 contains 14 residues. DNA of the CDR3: TGCGCCAGCAGCCCGTGGGACAGGGACTACGAGCAGTACTTC. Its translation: CASSPWDRDYEQYF.

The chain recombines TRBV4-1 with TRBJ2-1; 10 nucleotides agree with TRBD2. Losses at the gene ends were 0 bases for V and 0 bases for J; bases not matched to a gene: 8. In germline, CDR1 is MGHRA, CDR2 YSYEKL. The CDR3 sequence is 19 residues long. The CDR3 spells CASSQEGLAARSSYNEQFF. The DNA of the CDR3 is TGCGCCAGCAGCCAAGAAGGACTAGCGGCTCGCAGCTCCTACAATGAGCAGTTCTTC.

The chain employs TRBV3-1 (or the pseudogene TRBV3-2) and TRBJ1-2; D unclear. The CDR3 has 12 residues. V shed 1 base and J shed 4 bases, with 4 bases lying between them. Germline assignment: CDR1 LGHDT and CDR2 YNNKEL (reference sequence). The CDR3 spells CASSQGGYGYTF. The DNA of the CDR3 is TGTGCCAGCAGCCAAGGCGGCTATGGCTACACCTTC.

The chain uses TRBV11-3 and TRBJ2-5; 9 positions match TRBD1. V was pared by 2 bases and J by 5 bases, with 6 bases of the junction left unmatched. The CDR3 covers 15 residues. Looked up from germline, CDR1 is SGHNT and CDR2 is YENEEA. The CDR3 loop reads CASSLLGQGTETQYF. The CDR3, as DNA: TGTGCCAGCAGCTTACTCGGACAGGGGACGGAGACCCAGTACTTC. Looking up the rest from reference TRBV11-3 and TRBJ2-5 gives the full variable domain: EAGVVQSPRYKIIEKKQPVAFWCNPISGHNTLYWYLQNLGQGPELLIRYENEEAVDDSQLPKDRFSAERLKGVDSTLKIQPAELGDSAVYLCASSLLGQGTETQYFGPGTRLLVL.

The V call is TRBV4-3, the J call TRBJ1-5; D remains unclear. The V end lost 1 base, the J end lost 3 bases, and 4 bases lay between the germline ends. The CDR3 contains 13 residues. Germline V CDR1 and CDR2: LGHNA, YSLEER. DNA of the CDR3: TGCGCCAGCAGCCAAGCGTACAATCAGCCCCAGCATTTT. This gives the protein CASSQAYNQPQHF.

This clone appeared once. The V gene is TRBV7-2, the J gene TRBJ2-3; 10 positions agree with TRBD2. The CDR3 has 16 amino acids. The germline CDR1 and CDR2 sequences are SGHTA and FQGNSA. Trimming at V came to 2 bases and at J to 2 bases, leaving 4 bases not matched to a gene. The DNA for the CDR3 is TGTGCCAGCAGCTTATTAGCGGGGGGACTCACAGATACGCAGTATTTT. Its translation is CASSLLAGGLTDTQYF.

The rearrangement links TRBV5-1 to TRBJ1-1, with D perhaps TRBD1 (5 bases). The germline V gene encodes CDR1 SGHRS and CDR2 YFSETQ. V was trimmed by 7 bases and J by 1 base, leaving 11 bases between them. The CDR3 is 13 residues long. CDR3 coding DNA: TGCGCCAGCGCCGAGCAGGGGAACACTGAAGCTTTCTTT. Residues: CASAEQGNTEAFF.

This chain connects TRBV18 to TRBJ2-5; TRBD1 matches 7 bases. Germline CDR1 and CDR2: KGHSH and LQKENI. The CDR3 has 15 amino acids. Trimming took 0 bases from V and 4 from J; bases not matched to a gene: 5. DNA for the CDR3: TGTGCCAGCTCACCACCTATAGGGGGCAGAGAGACCCAGTACTTC. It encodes CASSPPIGGRETQYF.